Sequencing of this T cell receptor beta chain was carried out in a study of CD8 T cells in ankylosing spondylitis. Findings of the study overall: Apparently characteristic of ankylosing spondylitis blood was a TCR beta motif (about 8 highly homologous variants).

Using its own MiXCR run on the 5' RACE reads, TCRdb lists one record per CDR3 protein. The sample includes roughly 440,000 distinct CDR3 sequences, about 15% seen only once; the top ten take around 0.92%. This clonotype occurred a few times. Its cognate antigen is unknown. Per the germline V gene, CDR1 is SGHRS and CDR2 is YFSETQ. This CDR3 region has 16 residues. V was clipped by 3 bases and J by 6 bases; unmatched bases: 10. Specimen: blood, either unsorted or a sorted T cell fraction (not recorded which). The TCR was taken from a male donor with ankylosing spondylitis. V is TRBV5-1 and J is TRBJ2-1, with 9 bases identical to TRBD1. CDR3: CASSSQGQGVGNEQFF. CDR3 nucleotide sequence: TGCGCCAGCAGCTCCCAGGGACAGGGCGTTGGCAATGAGCAGTTCTTC.